Listed below are T cell receptor beta chains from one sample, sequenced in a study of blood T cells in healthy people across ages. One entry per CDR3 protein, called by TCRdb with MiXCR from the 5' RACE reads. The profile shows roughly 2 million distinct CDR3 sequences, less than 50% of them singletons. The sample taken for sequencing was blood. These receptors all stem from a woman between 35 and 50 years old in good health. Each CDR3 is given without its conserved first and last residue. Fields, in order: V gene, clone size, CDR3 protein. Clone size appears in some rows only: once, few, many, or a class for an expanded clone.

V gene: TRBV20-1; clone size: -; CDR3 protein: SARRGGQGEQF
V gene: TRBV5-1; clone size: -; CDR3 protein: ASSRKGPGYEQY
V gene: TRBV20-1; clone size: -; CDR3 protein: SARNLAEYNEQF
V gene: TRBV20-1; clone size: -; CDR3 protein: STRLGQETQY
V gene: TRBV4-3; clone size: -; CDR3 protein: ASRPIGVQPQH
V gene: TRBV9; clone size: -; CDR3 protein: ASSVEVNDNEQF
V gene: TRBV12-3/TRBV12-4; clone size: -; CDR3 protein: ASREGGAYGYT
V gene: TRBV5-1; clone size: -; CDR3 protein: AGSPPTGRNGETQY
V gene: TRBV14; clone size: -; CDR3 protein: ASSQRNRASYEQY
V gene: TRBV28; clone size: few; CDR3 protein: ASTPLDGLNYGYT
V gene: TRBV7-2; clone size: few; CDR3 protein: ASSLAGGGYSQETQY
V gene: TRBV6-2/TRBV6-3; clone size: -; CDR3 protein: ASRPPDRYNEQY
V gene: TRBV6-6; clone size: few; CDR3 protein: ASSYPKGRVETQY
V gene: TRBV27; clone size: -; CDR3 protein: ASSLLAALSNEQY
V gene: TRBV7-2; clone size: few; CDR3 protein: ASSLLGSAEQF
V gene: TRBV5-1; clone size: -; CDR3 protein: ASSPTGINQPQH
V gene: TRBV24-1; clone size: -; CDR3 protein: ATSDAGTGYGYT
V gene: TRBV5-1; clone size: -; CDR3 protein: ASSRTGHSNQPQH
V gene: TRBV29-1; clone size: many; CDR3 protein: SVETPGQGFSYEQY
V gene: TRBV28; clone size: few; CDR3 protein: ASSKAADETEKLF
V gene: TRBV7-9; clone size: few; CDR3 protein: ASSHPTTDTQY
V gene: TRBV5-6; clone size: few; CDR3 protein: ASSLSHRAHSGANVLT
V gene: TRBV12-3/TRBV12-4; clone size: -; CDR3 protein: ASRFNQGVSGNTIY
V gene: TRBV15; clone size: -; CDR3 protein: ATSRDHGGGPYNEQF
V gene: TRBV4-3; clone size: few; CDR3 protein: ASSQDPGRINYGYT
V gene: TRBV7-8; clone size: few; CDR3 protein: ASSYNLQGRGFYGYT
V gene: TRBV7-2; clone size: -; CDR3 protein: ASNLNRDRGFLSYEQY
V gene: TRBV27; clone size: few; CDR3 protein: ASRRDREYYGYT